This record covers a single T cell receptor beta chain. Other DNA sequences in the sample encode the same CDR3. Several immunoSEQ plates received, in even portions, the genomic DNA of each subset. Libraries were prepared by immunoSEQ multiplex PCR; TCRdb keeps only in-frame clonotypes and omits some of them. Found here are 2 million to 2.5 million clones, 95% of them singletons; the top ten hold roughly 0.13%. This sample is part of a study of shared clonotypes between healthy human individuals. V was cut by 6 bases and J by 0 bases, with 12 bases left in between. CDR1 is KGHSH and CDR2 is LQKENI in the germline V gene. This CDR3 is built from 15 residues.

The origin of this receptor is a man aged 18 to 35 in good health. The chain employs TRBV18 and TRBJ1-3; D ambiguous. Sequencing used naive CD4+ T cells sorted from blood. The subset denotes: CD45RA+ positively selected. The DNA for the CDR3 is TGTGCCAGCTCGAGAGACCGGAGCTCTGGAAACACCATATATTTT. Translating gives CASSRDRSSGNTIYF. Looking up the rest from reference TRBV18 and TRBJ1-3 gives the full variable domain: NAGVMQNPRHLVRRRGQEARLRCSPMKGHSHVYWYRQLPEEGLKFMVYLQKENIIDESGMPKERFSAEFPKEGPSILRIQQVVRGDSAAYFCASSRDRSSGNTIYFGEGSWLTVV.